This T cell receptor (beta chain) is drawn from a study of T-cell memory formation after mild COVID-19. TCRdb itself ran the 5' RACE reads through MiXCR, one entry per CDR3 protein. This sample carries a few hundred thousand distinct CDR3 sequences, 16% of them seen once, and the ten largest clones take 20% to 25%. J lost 6 bases, V lost 7 bases, and 15 bases had no gene match. This CDR3 has 15 residues. CDR1 is SQVTM, CDR2 ANQGSEA, per germline. This TCR came from a man aged 18-30 years who had mild COVID-19 (a few samples of this study predate the infection). Cell type and time point are not known. The chain employs TRBV29-1 and TRBJ1-2, with 9 positions matching TRBD1. The sequenced sample was PBMCs or a T cell subset sorted from them (not recorded which). The CDR3 sequence: CSARWTGEGGDGYTF. CDR3 coding DNA: TGCAGCGCCCGATGGACAGGGGAGGGCGGGGATGGCTACACCTTC.